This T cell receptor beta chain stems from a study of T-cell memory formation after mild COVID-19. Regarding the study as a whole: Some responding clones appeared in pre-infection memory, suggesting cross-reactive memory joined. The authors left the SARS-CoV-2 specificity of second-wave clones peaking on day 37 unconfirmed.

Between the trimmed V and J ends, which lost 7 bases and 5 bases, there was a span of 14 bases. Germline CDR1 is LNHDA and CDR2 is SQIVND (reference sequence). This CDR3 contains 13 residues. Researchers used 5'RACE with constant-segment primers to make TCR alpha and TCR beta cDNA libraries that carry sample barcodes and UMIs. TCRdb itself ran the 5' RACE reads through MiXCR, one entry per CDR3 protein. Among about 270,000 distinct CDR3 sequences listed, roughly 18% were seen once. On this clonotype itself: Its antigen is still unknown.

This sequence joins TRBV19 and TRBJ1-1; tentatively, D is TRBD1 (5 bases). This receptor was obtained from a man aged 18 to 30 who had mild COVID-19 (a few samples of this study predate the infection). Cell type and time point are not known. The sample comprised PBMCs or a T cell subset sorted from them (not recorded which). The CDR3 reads CASIGEGLTEAFF. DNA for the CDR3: TGTGCCAGTATTGGGGAGGGGTTGACTGAAGCTTTCTTT.